The 20 T cell receptor beta chains in this list originate from one sample, sequenced in a study of a mutant IDH1 vaccine in newly diagnosed glioma. Specified time point: baseline, week 1 (first vaccination visit). Treatment denoted: pre-vaccination baseline after standard-of-care therapy. The table came from immunoSEQ multiplex PCR; TCRdb's copy has only in-frame clones and leaves some out. The sample records 92,000 or so clones, more than 65% being singletons. This sample comprised PBMCs, obtained from a glioma patient treated with radiotherapy, temozolomide or both. Receptors originate from a man aged 40-49 years with glioma. Some clones in this sample may be carry-over from other donors' samples.

This clone was counted between two and nine times. This chain joins TRBV27 and TRBJ2-3; TRBD2 might be the D (5 bases). CDR3 length: 14 residues. The V and J ends lost 2 bases and 1 base respectively, with 7 bases between them. CDR1 and CDR2 from the germline V gene are MNHEY and SMNVEV (reference sequence). CDR3: CASSLDGGTDTQYF. For the CDR3, the DNA is TGTGCCAGCAGTTTAGACGGGGGCACAGATACGCAGTATTTT.

This clone showed up just a few times. This chain uses TRBV2 with TRBJ2-7, with 7 bases that match TRBD1. The CDR3 is made up of 14 amino acids. V lost 6 bases to trimming and J lost 2 bases; unmatched junction nucleotides: 7. Germline V gene data show CDR1 as SNHLY and CDR2 as FYNNEI. Here the CDR3 reads CASRDRVLAYEQYF. The CDR3 DNA reads as TGTGCCAGCAGAGACAGGGTTCTCGCCTACGAGCAGTACTTC.

The genes are TRBV4-2 and TRBJ1-6; tentatively, D is TRBD1 (6 bases). Germline V gene sequence: CDR1 LGHNA, CDR2 YNFKEQ. CDR3 size: 18 residues. Trimming shortened V by 0 bases and J by 9 bases, and 21 bases separated the two germline ends. CDR3 DNA sequence: TGTGCCAGCAGCCAAGATGGCCCCAGGGGTTCCGAGGGTTCACCCCTCCACTTT. It translates to CASSQDGPRGSEGSPLHF.

V gene TRBV4-1 combines with J gene TRBJ1-4, with D possibly matching TRBD1 (5 bases). The germline CDR1 and CDR2 sequences are MGHRA and YSYEKL. V lost 1 base, J lost 11 bases, and 11 bases lay in between. This CDR3 is 13 amino acids long. CDR3 nucleotide sequence: TGCGCCAGCAGCCAAGGAGCAGGGAGCAAACTGTTTTTT. Translated: CASSQGAGSKLFF.

This clone was observed a handful of times. V usage is TRBV19 and J usage is TRBJ1-1; no clear D. From germline, CDR1 is LNHDA and CDR2 SQIVND (reference sequence). The V gene lost 1 base and the J gene lost 0 bases, with 3 bases spanning the gap. The length of the CDR3 is 13 residues. The CDR3 coding sequence is TGTGCCAGTAGTATAGCGGTGAACACTGAAGCTTTCTTT. Amino acids: CASSIAVNTEAFF.

The chain is built from TRBV4-1 and TRBJ1-1, with 9 bases fitting TRBD1. CDR3 length: 15 residues. Germline CDR1 MGHRA, CDR2 YSYEKL. With V trimmed by 2 bases and J by 5 bases, 6 bases remained unmatched. The CDR3 spells CASSQSPGQGTEAFF. The CDR3 region has the DNA TGCGCCAGCAGCCAATCCCCGGGACAGGGAACTGAAGCTTTCTTT.

The chain uses TRBV29-1 and TRBJ1-3; 9 bases line up with TRBD1. The V gene's germline CDR1 is SQVTM and CDR2 ANQGSEA. V dropped 4 bases and J dropped 3; count of bases not matched to a gene: 4. The CDR3 loop spans 14 amino acids. In nucleotides, the CDR3 is TGCAGCGTTGTTCCGGACAGGGGTGGAAACACCATATATTTT. This gives the protein CSVVPDRGGNTIYF.

The rearrangement links TRBV14 to TRBJ1-3, with D possibly TRBD1 on 6 matching bases. Trimming stripped 4 bases from V and 5 bases from J, with 15 bases between. The CDR3 sequence is 15 residues long. Germline V gives CDR1 SGHDN, CDR2 FVKESK. The CDR3 DNA reads TGTGCCAGCAGCCCCGGGTGGGGGGCCAGAAACACCATATATTTT. Translation: CASSPGWGARNTIYF.

The rearrangement uses TRBV2 and TRBJ2-5; D is possibly TRBD2 (7 bases). Per the germline V gene, CDR1 is SNHLY and CDR2 is FYNNEI. The CDR3 covers 13 residues. V lost 6 bases to trimming and J lost 4 bases, with 12 bases between them. CDR3 nucleotides: TGTGCCAGCAGCGTGGGGGGGCGAGAGACCCAGTACTTC. Protein: CASSVGGRETQYF.

V is TRBV7-9 and J is TRBJ1-1; D might be TRBD1 (6 bases). The germline V gene encodes CDR1 SEHNR and CDR2 FQNEAQ (reference sequence). V was shortened by 4 bases and J by 1 base, with 16 bases between the two germline ends. The CDR3 totals 16 residues. CDR3 nucleotides: TGTGCCAGCAGCTCCCTCGGGGGGGCGGAGAACACTGAAGCTTTCTTT. Translation: CASSSLGGAENTEAFF.

The chain employs TRBV6-5 and TRBJ1-1; D is possibly TRBD1 (6 bases). In germline, CDR1 is MNHEY, CDR2 SVGAGI. Trimming took off 6 bases at V and 5 bases at J, with 10 bases between the two ends. The CDR3 has 12 residues. The CDR3 nucleotides are TGTGCCAGCAGAGCCACAGGGACTGAAGCTTTCTTT. Its protein is CASRATGTEAFF.

This sequence joins TRBV7-2 and TRBJ1-3; D is undetermined. Germline V CDR1 and CDR2: SGHTA, FQGNSA. CDR3 length: 14 residues. Trimming stripped 1 base from V and 4 bases from J, with 8 bases between. CDR3 sequence: CASSLGAAGNTIYF. For the CDR3, the DNA is TGTGCCAGCAGCTTAGGGGCGGCAGGAAACACCATATATTTT.

The chain joins TRBV19 to TRBJ1-2, with D tentatively TRBD1 (5 bases). The CDR3 has 13 residues. Trimming took off 4 bases at V and 7 bases at J, with 13 bases between the two ends. Germline V gene data show CDR1 as LNHDA and CDR2 as SQIVND (reference sequence). Here the CDR3 DNA reads TGTGCCAGTAGTAACCGGGACCCTTTTGGCTACACCTTC. It translates to CASSNRDPFGYTF.

This clone has only a few counts. The V and J genes are TRBV2 and TRBJ1-5; D unclear. Germline values: CDR1 SNHLY, CDR2 FYNNEI. V shed 5 bases and J shed 6 bases, with 17 bases lying between them. The CDR3 has 15 residues. The CDR3 spells CASSRSRRGGQPQHF. The CDR3 nucleotides read TGTGCCAGCAGTCGATCCCGACGGGGAGGTCAGCCCCAGCATTTT.

This sequence joins TRBV9 and TRBJ2-2; the D gene is possibly TRBD2 (5 bases). CDR3 size: 15 residues. The V gene lost 0 bases and the J gene lost 4 bases, with 10 bases spanning the gap. Germline V gene sequence: CDR1 SGDLS, CDR2 YYNGEE. CDR3 loop: CASSVETSGTGELFF. CDR3 DNA: TGTGCCAGCAGCGTAGAAACTAGTGGCACCGGGGAGCTGTTTTTT.

CDR3 region: CASSQDTGAALPGELFF. The DNA for the CDR3 is TGTGCCAGCAGTCAAGATACAGGGGCGGCTCTGCCCGGGGAGCTGTTTTTT. The rearrangement links TRBV2 to TRBJ2-2; 7 bases are shared with TRBD1. The CDR3 spans 17 residues. Germline CDR1 SNHLY, CDR2 FYNNEI. After removal of 5 bases from V and 6 bases from J, the junction contained 15 bases not matched to a gene.

The chain couples TRBV5-1 to TRBJ2-7; either TRBD1 or TRBD2 may supply D (5 bases each). V shed 2 bases and J shed 6 bases, with 21 bases lying between them. This CDR3 contains 16 residues. Germline V gene lookup returns CDR1 SGHRS and CDR2 YFSETQ. The CDR3 DNA follows: TGCGCCAGCAGCTTAACCGGGACCACATTCGCTGCCGAGCAGTACTTC. Its protein is CASSLTGTTFAAEQYF.

V is TRBV6-1 and J is TRBJ1-5; D uncertain. The CDR3 runs to 13 residues. CDR1 is MNHNS, CDR2 SASEGT, per germline. Trimming pared 7 bases from V and 0 bases from J, leaving 7 bases between. The CDR3 loop is CASIRDSNQPQHF. DNA for the CDR3: TGTGCCAGCATCCGGGATAGCAATCAGCCCCAGCATTTT.

The gene calls are TRBV6-5 and TRBJ1-2; 10 bases line up with TRBD1. There are 15 residues in the CDR3. With 2 bases clipped from V and 3 bases from J, the junction kept 3 bases outside the gene matches. The V gene's germline CDR1 is MNHEY and CDR2 SVGAGI. The CDR3 sequence is CASSYGQGVDYGYTF. The CDR3 nucleotides are TGTGCCAGCAGTTACGGACAGGGGGTAGACTATGGCTACACCTTC.

This rearrangement joins TRBV5-8 to TRBJ2-6; D gene uncertain. Between the trimmed V and J ends, which lost 7 bases and 4 bases, there was a span of 12 bases. Germline assignment: CDR1 SGHTS and CDR2 YDEGEE. The CDR3 spans 14 residues. The CDR3 protein is CASLPLVGANVLTF. CDR3 nucleotide sequence: TGTGCCAGCCTGCCCTTGGTGGGGGCCAACGTCCTGACTTTC.